This T cell receptor (beta chain) was sequenced for a study of cytomegalovirus exposure and HLA in healthy donors. Findings and caveats of the study: Immune exposure was documented only through CMV serostatus. Cytomegalovirus-associated status was assigned to about 160 TCR beta chains. In vitro, three CMV-associated chains proved specific for CMV antigens.

PCR was performed using 60 Vbeta and 13 Jbeta primers. Profiled with immunoSEQ multiplex PCR; TCRdb holds only in-frame clones, not every one. This sample has about 190,000 clones, with over 80% found just once. The CDR3 length is 13 residues. With 3 bases removed from V and 0 bases from J, the gap between germline ends came to 6 bases. Per germline, CDR1 SGDLS and CDR2 YYNGEE. Likely unrecorded immune exposures existed in these nominally healthy donors. Comment on this clone: The antigen remains unidentified.

This clonotype was obtained from a woman aged 50 to 60 in good health and CMV-seropositive. The rearrangement joins TRBV9 to TRBJ1-2; D is ambiguous. Material for sequencing was PBMCs. CDR3: CASSAVSNYGYTF. The CDR3 coding sequence is TGTGCCAGCAGCGCCGTCTCTAACTATGGCTACACCTTC. The variable domain in full, completed from reference TRBV9 and TRBJ1-2, reads DSGVTQTPKHLITATGQRVTLRCSPRSGDLSVYWYQQSLDQGLQFLIQYYNGEERAKGNILERFSAQQFPDLHSELNLSSLELGDSALYFCASSAVSNYGYTFGSGTRLTVV.